These 9 T cell receptor beta chains were all obtained from the same sample, sequenced in a study of OX40 agonist ivuxolimab in advanced cancers. The receptor library was made with the immunoSEQ multiplex PCR assay. The table was pulled from immuneACCESS by TCRdb, which kept in-frame rearrangements only. Such tables lose some clones; where checked, under half of the loss comes from unresolved V genes, and the rest has no known cause. This sample is represented by 48,000 or so clones; roughly 81% of them were singletons. Of the sample, around 7% is held by the ten largest clones. Source: CD4+ or CD8+ T cells sorted from blood, taken in a trial of the OX40 agonist ivuxolimab. All receptors derive from an adult with an advanced solid tumor such as melanoma, head and neck, liver or kidney cancer.

The chain uses TRBV5-1 and TRBJ1-4; D remains ambiguous. V lost 0 bases, J lost 7 bases, and 10 bases lay in between. CDR3 size: 14 residues. The germline V gene encodes CDR1 SGHRS and CDR2 YFSETQ. As DNA, the CDR3 is TGCGCCAGCAGCTTGGGCCATGGCTTTGAAAAACTGTTTTTT. This gives the protein CASSLGHGFEKLFF.

The rearrangement links TRBV7-9 to TRBJ2-5; D is undetermined. V dropped 4 bases and J dropped 4 bases, with 16 bases sitting between them. The germline V gene encodes CDR1 SEHNR and CDR2 FQNEAQ (reference sequence). The CDR3 has 15 amino acids. CDR3 loop: CASSSPVLPRETQYF. CDR3 in DNA: TGTGCCAGCAGCTCCCCCGTCCTCCCTCGAGAGACCCAGTACTTC.

The chain couples TRBV29-1 to TRBJ2-3; 9 nucleotides align to TRBD1. The CDR3 spans 18 residues. Per germline, CDR1 SQVTM and CDR2 ANQGSEA. The junction had 13 bases not matched to a gene; V was cut back by 1 base and J by 2 bases. As DNA, the CDR3 is TGCAGCGTTGAAGTTTTCTCGGTAGGGACAGGGTTCACAGATACGCAGTATTTT. Translated, it gives CSVEVFSVGTGFTDTQYF.

This sequence joins TRBV11-2 and TRBJ2-7, with 11 bases fitting TRBD2. J gave up 6 bases and V 5 bases, and 9 bases lay outside the gene matches. CDR3 length: 15 amino acids. CDR1 is SGHAT and CDR2 is FQNNGV in the germline V gene. The CDR3 nucleotides are TGTGCCAGCAGCGTGGGTACTAGCGGGAGCGCCGAGCAGTACTTC. This translates into CASSVGTSGSAEQYF. Full variable domain (remainder filled in from reference TRBV11-2 and TRBJ2-7): EAGVAQSPRYKIIEKRQSVAFWCNPISGHATLYWYQQILGQGPKLLIQFQNNGVVDDSQLPKDRFSAERLKGVDSTLKIQPAKLEDSAVYLCASSVGTSGSAEQYFGPGTRLTVT.

The chain is built from TRBV7-2 and TRBJ2-7; unclear D gene. CDR3 size: 11 residues. Trimming stripped 4 bases from V and 6 bases from J, with 7 bases between. Germline V CDR1 and CDR2: SGHTA, FQGNSA. CDR3 coding DNA: TGTGCCAGCAGCTCTACCCTCGAGCAGTACTTC. Encoded protein: CASSSTLEQYF.

This chain uses TRBV4-3 with TRBJ2-7, with D perhaps TRBD1 (6 bases). The CDR3 loop spans 17 amino acids. CDR1 and CDR2 from the germline V gene are LGHNA and YSLEER. With 0 bases removed from V and 3 bases from J, the gap between germline ends came to 18 bases. The DNA of the CDR3 is TGCGCCAGCAGCCAAGATCTATCAGGGACAAGAGACTACGAGCAGTACTTC. Its translation is CASSQDLSGTRDYEQYF.

This chain joins TRBV7-9 and TRBJ2-1, with no clear D. V dropped 7 bases and J dropped 5 bases, with 15 bases sitting between them. Germline V lookup: CDR1 SEHNR, CDR2 FQNEAQ (reference sequence). This CDR3 comprises 14 residues. CDR3 residues: CASTPPKPNNEQFF. DNA for the CDR3: TGTGCCAGCACCCCCCCCAAACCGAACAATGAGCAGTTCTTC.

V usage is TRBV7-9 and J usage is TRBJ2-5; TRBD2 matches 8 bases. After removal of 0 bases from V and 2 bases from J, the junction contained 5 bases not matched to a gene. The CDR3 spans 16 residues. Germline values: CDR1 SEHNR, CDR2 FQNEAQ (reference sequence). The CDR3 spells CASSLAITSGQETQYF. The CDR3 coding sequence is TGTGCCAGCAGCTTAGCGATAACTAGCGGACAAGAGACCCAGTACTTC.

A single count supports this clone. This chain uses TRBV28 with TRBJ1-3, with D perhaps matching TRBD1 (6 bases). There are 15 residues in the CDR3. The V gene lost 6 bases and the J gene lost 0 bases, with 12 bases spanning the gap. Germline-derived CDR1 and CDR2 are MDHEN and SYDVKM. This chain's CDR3 is CASREFRGSGNTIYF. For the CDR3, the DNA is TGTGCCAGCAGGGAGTTCAGGGGCTCTGGAAACACCATATATTTT.